These 2 T cell receptor beta chains share one sample of origin, sequenced in a study of blood T cells in healthy people across ages. The second PCR ran about 6 to 12 cycles with a sample-barcoded 5' primer and J-beta primers. TCRdb re-analysed the 5' RACE reads in MiXCR, keeping a single row per CDR3 protein. Seen here are about 1,800,000 distinct CDR3 sequences, approximately 30% observed once, and the top ten hold 7% to 9%. The sequencing input was blood. The source is a woman younger than 45 in good health.

This clonotype was found once. This sequence joins TRBV7-6 and TRBJ2-1; D is uncertain. Deletions cut 2 bases from V and 10 bases from J, with 18 bases between. This CDR3 contains 15 residues. Germline V gene data show CDR1 as SGHVS and CDR2 as FNYEAQ. As DNA, the CDR3 is TGTGCCAGCAGCTTAAGCCCCGATGGGATGAACGAGCAGTTCTTC. It codes for CASSLSPDGMNEQFF.

The sample holds many counts of this clonotype. The V call is TRBV7-2, the J call TRBJ2-1, with D perhaps matching TRBD2 (5 bases). The CDR3 extends over 18 amino acids. Looked up from germline, CDR1 is SGHTA and CDR2 is FQGNSA. V was trimmed by 1 base and J by 3 bases, leaving 19 bases between them. CDR3 bases: TGTGCCAGCAGCTTAGAGCGCAGAGGGCCTCTCCACTACAATGAGCAGTTCTTC. Its translation: CASSLERRGPLHYNEQFF. Complete variable domain (other parts from reference TRBV7-2 and TRBJ2-1): GAGVSQSPSNKVTEKGKDVELRCDPISGHTALYWYRQSLGQGLEFLIYFQGNSAPDKSGLPSDRFSAERTGGSVSTLTIQRTQQEDSAVYLCASSLERRGPLHYNEQFFGPGTRLTVL.